This T cell receptor (beta chain) was profiled in a study of glioma-infiltrating T cells. Germline V CDR1 and CDR2: MNHEY, SVGEGT. The CDR3 consists of 14 residues. V was cut by 9 bases and J by 10 bases, with 22 bases left in between. TCR alpha and beta CDR3 regions were amplified from RNA using iRepertoire nested multiplex PCR. One-step reverse transcription and amplification started from approximately 100-400 ng of tissue mRNA or PBMC total RNA. From the multiplex PCR reads, TCRdb called clonotypes with MiXCR, one entry per CDR3 protein. The table has 160,000 or so distinct CDR3 sequences, around 40% seen once.

This sequence joins TRBV6-2 or TRBV6-3 and TRBJ2-1, with D perhaps matching TRBD1 or TRBD2 (5 bases each). Sequencing was carried out using glioma tissue, nonneoplastic brain tissue, or PBMCs (not recorded which). The sequence was collected from a human donor with low-grade glioma or glioblastoma, undergoing nonglioma brain surgery, or in good health (not recorded which). CDR3: CASIPGTAHSEQFF. The CDR3 DNA reads TGTGCCAGTATCCCGGGGACCGCGCACAGCGAGCAGTTCTTC.